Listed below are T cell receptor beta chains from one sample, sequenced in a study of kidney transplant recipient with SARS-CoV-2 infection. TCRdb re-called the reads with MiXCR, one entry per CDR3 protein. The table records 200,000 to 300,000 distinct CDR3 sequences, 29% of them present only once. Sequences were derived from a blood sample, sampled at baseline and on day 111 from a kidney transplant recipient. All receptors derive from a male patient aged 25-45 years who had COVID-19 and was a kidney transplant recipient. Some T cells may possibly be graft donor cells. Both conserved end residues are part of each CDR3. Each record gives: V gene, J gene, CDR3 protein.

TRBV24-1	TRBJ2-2	CATSDLFGPGNTGELFF
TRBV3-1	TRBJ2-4	CASSQGTWNLAKNIQYF
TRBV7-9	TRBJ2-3	CASSRRLAGPYSTDTQYF
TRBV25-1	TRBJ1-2	CASSGSAELGKTYGYTF
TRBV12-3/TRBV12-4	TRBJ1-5	CASSVTGGRNQPQHF
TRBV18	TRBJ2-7	CASSSGQGGYEQYF
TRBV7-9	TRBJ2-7	CASSPGRIEQYF
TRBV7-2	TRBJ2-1	CASSLVVDNEQFF
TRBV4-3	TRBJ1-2	CASSFAPGRRKTYGYTF
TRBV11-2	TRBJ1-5	CASSLGPNQPQHF
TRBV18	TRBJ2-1	CASSPHKPGQGSGEQFF
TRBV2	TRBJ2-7	CARTGDHSYEQYF